The present T cell receptor (beta chain) was sequenced within a study of vaccination effects on CD4 cells after COVID-19. Study-level findings and limits: The post-vaccine spike-reactive clones of convalescents showed a predominance of new vaccine-induced clones. Long after vaccination, the clones induced by infection and by vaccine shrank markedly in size.

CD4+ T cells were isolated after about eleven days of culture. A PCR test confirmed that the person had SARS-CoV-2 infection between March and December 2020. IL-2 medium took the place of half the medium on both days 3 and 7. In the case of this clone: Its antigen is unknown.

The table came from immunoSEQ multiplex PCR; TCRdb's copy has only in-frame clones and leaves some out. Here the sample spans about 46,000 clones, around 74% being singletons. Trimming took 6 bases from V and 5 from J; bases not matched to a gene: 1. The germline V gene encodes CDR1 SGHRS and CDR2 YFSETQ. CDR3 length: 14 amino acids. The gene calls are TRBV5-1 and TRBJ2-2; TRBD2 matches 13 bases. The clonotype comes from a human donor who had a prior SARS-CoV-2 infection. The sequencing used CD4+ T cells from PBMCs cultured without peptide, collected before COVID-19 vaccination. The CDR3 DNA follows: TGCGCCAGCAAGGGACTAGCGGGGACCGGGGAGCTGTTTTTT. It is translated as CASKGLAGTGELFF.